These 13 T cell receptor beta chains originate from one sample sequenced in a study of molecular identifiers for immune sequencing clone quantification. MiXCR was run by TCRdb on the PCR reads, yielding one entry per CDR3 protein. The sample carries over 85,000 distinct CDR3 sequences, around 20% recorded once. The sequencing input was naive CD8+ T cells from blood, with Jurkat cell RNA spiked in. Subset of the sample: FACS-sorted CD8+CD4-CCR7+CD45RA+ naive T cells. Receptors originate from a human donor in good health. Some libraries in this study had Jurkat cell RNA spiked in.

This clonotype came up many times. The chain carries TRBV27 and TRBJ2-3, with 9 bases that match TRBD2. V lost 5 bases to trimming and J lost 5 bases; unmatched junction nucleotides: 8. There are 15 residues in the CDR3. Germline V lookup: CDR1 MNHEY, CDR2 SMNVEV (reference sequence). The CDR3 DNA reads TGTGCCAGCAGTCCTCTAGCGGGGAATGGAGATACGCAGTATTTT. The encoded protein is CASSPLAGNGDTQYF.

As for this clonotype: A much larger clone is a single base away; this may be a read error. This chain connects TRBV11-2 to TRBJ2-7, with no clear D. CDR1 and CDR2 (germline): SGHAT, FQNNGV. The CDR3 has 13 amino acids. DNA of the CDR3: TGTGGCAGCAGCTTAGTATTGGGAAACGAGCAGTACTTC. The encoded protein is CGSSLVLGNEQYF.

This clonotype was detected ten times or more. This chain joins TRBV30 and TRBJ2-3; 10 bases are shared with TRBD2. Germline lookup yields CDR1 GTSNPN and CDR2 SVGIG (reference sequence). This CDR3 region has 14 residues. Losses at the gene ends were 4 bases for V and 2 bases for J; bases not matched to a gene: 3. The CDR3 DNA is TGTGCCTGGACGACTAGCGGGTACACAGATACGCAGTATTTT. Its protein product is CAWTTSGYTDTQYF.

The chain uses TRBV12-3 or TRBV12-4 and TRBJ1-2; no clear D. The CDR3 spans 13 residues. Deletions cut 1 base from V and 4 bases from J, with 7 bases between. The CDR3 DNA reads TGTGCCAGCAGTTTAGGGCAGCGCTATGGCTACACCTTC. Translated: CASSLGQRYGYTF.

This clonotype was observed at least ten times. The V and J genes are TRBV28 and TRBJ1-1; D is unclear. Germline CDR1 is MDHEN and CDR2 is SYDVKM. Trimming cost V 2 bases and J 5 bases, with 6 bases left between them. The CDR3 totals 12 residues. CDR3 sequence: CASSLPGTEAFF. CDR3 coding DNA: TGTGCCAGCAGTTTACCGGGGACTGAAGCTTTCTTT.

The chain combines TRBV4-2 with TRBJ2-2; 8 bases line up with TRBD1. V shed 4 bases and J 5 bases; nucleotides not matched to a gene: 9. CDR3 size: 16 residues. In germline, CDR1 is LGHNA, CDR2 YNFKEQ. The CDR3 is CASSPYDRGGTGELFF. In DNA form, the CDR3 reads TGTGCCAGCAGCCCGTACGACAGGGGTGGGACCGGGGAGCTGTTTTTT.

Note on this clonotype: A clone one base away is much larger, so this may be a read error. The J gene is TRBJ2-3, the V gene TRBV13; 9 positions agree with TRBD2. Per the germline V gene, CDR1 is PRHDT and CDR2 is FYEKMQ (reference sequence). The junction had 10 bases not matched to a gene; V was cut back by 5 bases and J by 4 bases. The CDR3 contains 16 residues. The CDR3 DNA follows: TGTGCCAGCAGCCCCTCGGGTAGCGGGAGTGCAGATACGCAGTATTTT. Its translation: CASSPSGSGSADTQYF.

This clonotype occurred many times. The gene calls are TRBV19 and TRBJ2-7; unclear D gene. Between the trimmed V and J ends, which lost 4 bases and 3 bases, there was a span of 7 bases. The CDR3 has 12 amino acids. Germline V gives CDR1 LNHDA, CDR2 SQIVND (reference sequence). The CDR3 nucleotides are TGTGCCAGTAGTAGTGGGGTCTACGAGCAGTACTTC. It specifies CASSSGVYEQYF.

This clonotype was seen repeatedly, ten times or more. The V call is TRBV6-5, the J call TRBJ1-2; 7 nucleotides line up with TRBD1. The CDR3 has 16 amino acids. The junction had 10 bases not matched to a gene; V was cut back by 2 bases and J by 4 bases. Germline lookup yields CDR1 MNHEY and CDR2 SVGAGI. The CDR3 region is CASSYPEDRLIYGYTF. As DNA, the CDR3 is TGTGCCAGCAGTTACCCTGAGGACAGGTTGATCTATGGCTACACCTTC.

Ten or more counts support this clonotype. This chain uses TRBV7-9 with TRBJ1-1; D call uncertain. Per the germline V gene, CDR1 is SEHNR and CDR2 is FQNEAQ (reference sequence). V lost 1 base and J lost 5, with 8 bases in between. This CDR3 spans 13 amino acids. CDR3 protein: CASSLDRWTEAFF. For the CDR3, the DNA is TGTGCCAGCAGCTTAGATCGTTGGACTGAAGCTTTCTTT.

There are many counts of this clonotype. This rearrangement joins TRBV7-6 to TRBJ2-3; D not resolved. Trimming took off 2 bases at V and 2 bases at J, with 8 bases between the two ends. There are 14 residues in the CDR3. Germline loops: CDR1 SGHVS, CDR2 FNYEAQ. The CDR3 DNA sequence: TGTGCCAGCAGCTTAAAAGGGTTCACAGATACGCAGTATTTT. It yields the protein CASSLKGFTDTQYF.

The CDR3 nucleotides are TGTGCCAGCAGCTTAGCCGGGACAGGGGGGGGTGAGACCCAGTACTTC. It specifies CASSLAGTGGGETQYF. This chain joins TRBV7-8 and TRBJ2-5, with 11 bases matching TRBD1. The CDR3 covers 16 residues. V lost 0 bases, J lost 5 bases, and 5 bases stayed unmatched. Germline V CDR1 and CDR2: SGHVS, FQNEAQ.

Ten or more counts support this clonotype. The rearrangement uses TRBV7-2 and TRBJ2-1, with D possibly TRBD2 on 6 matching bases. This CDR3 comprises 15 residues. Trimming pared 5 bases from V and 8 bases from J, leaving 19 bases between. Germline CDR1 reads SGHTA; CDR2 reads FQGNSA. CDR3 nucleotide sequence: TGTGCCAGCAGCGACGGGACTCTTCTCTCCCATGAGCAGTTCTTC. It yields the protein CASSDGTLLSHEQFF.